This passage covers 22 T cell receptor beta chains from one sample sequenced in a study of T cell changes during pregnancy in multiple sclerosis. Generated by immunoSEQ multiplex PCR, the TCRdb table keeps only in-frame clones and is missing some. The top ten clones hold 0.41% of a sample with about 36,000 clones, approximately 93% of them seen once. The starting material was CD4+ T cells from peripheral blood mononuclear cells, obtained in the first trimester of pregnancy. Source of these receptors: a female donor with multiple sclerosis, enrolled in a pregnancy study.

The chain combines TRBV7-9 with TRBJ1-6; a possible D gene is TRBD1 (6 bases). Per germline, CDR1 SEHNR and CDR2 FQNEAQ (reference sequence). The germline V and J ends were trimmed by 11 bases and 6 bases, with 17 bases remaining between them. The CDR3 has 14 residues. The CDR3 sequence: CALDLGALNSPLHF. Here the CDR3 DNA reads TGTGCCTTAGATTTGGGGGCGCTTAATTCACCCCTCCACTTT.

This rearrangement joins TRBV28 to TRBJ2-7, with D perhaps TRBD1 (6 bases). The CDR3 spans 13 residues. Germline CDR1 and CDR2: MDHEN and SYDVKM. Trimming pared 6 bases from V and 5 bases from J, leaving 14 bases between. The CDR3 DNA sequence: TGTGCCAGCAGCACCGGGTGGGGGCACGAGCAGTACTTC. It translates to CASSTGWGHEQYF.

This sequence joins TRBV18 and TRBJ2-7; tentatively, D is TRBD2 (6 bases). CDR1 and CDR2 from the germline V gene are KGHSH and LQKENI. CDR3 size: 13 residues. The V and J ends lost 2 bases and 2 bases respectively, with 7 bases between them. The CDR3 spells CASSPSGAYEQYF. CDR3 coding DNA: TGTGCCAGCTCACCATCGGGGGCCTACGAGCAGTACTTC.

The chain couples TRBV10-3 to TRBJ2-1; D is possibly TRBD2 (5 bases). CDR1 and CDR2 from the germline V gene are ENHRY and SYGVKD. V was shortened by 6 bases and J by 6 bases, with 27 bases between the two germline ends. The CDR3 is made up of 18 amino acids. CDR3 nucleotide sequence: TGTGCCATCAGAGACGAAAGACACCCCCGGGGAGTAGGCAATGAGCAGTTCTTC. It encodes CAIRDERHPRGVGNEQFF.

The genes are TRBV7-2 and TRBJ1-2; 7 nucleotides line up with TRBD1. The CDR3 is 15 residues long. CDR1 and CDR2 (germline): SGHTA, FQGNSA. V lost 5 bases and J lost 1; bases outside the gene matches: 7. The CDR3 is CASSPSGTVNYGYTF. The CDR3 DNA follows: TGTGCCAGCAGCCCTAGTGGGACAGTTAACTATGGCTACACCTTC.

This sequence joins TRBV19 and TRBJ1-4, with a weak D call TRBD1 (5 bases). Germline values: CDR1 LNHDA, CDR2 SQIVND (reference sequence). CDR3 length: 18 amino acids. Trimming cost V 4 bases and J 6 bases, with 24 bases left between them. CDR3 in DNA: TGTGCCAGTAGTACGCGGCAGGGTATTCTTTTCGGGCATGAAAAACTGTTTTTT. It yields the protein CASSTRQGILFGHEKLFF.

In nucleotides, the CDR3 is TGTGCCAGCAGCCCGCCCCCCACGCAGGGAGGTAATGAGCAGTTCTTC. It encodes CASSPPPTQGGNEQFF. The chain carries TRBV5-4 and TRBJ2-1; possible D gene TRBD2, 6 bases. Germline loops: CDR1 SGHNT, CDR2 YYREEE (reference sequence). The V gene lost 4 bases and the J gene lost 7 bases, with 21 bases spanning the gap. CDR3 length: 16 amino acids.

The chain is built from TRBV2 and TRBJ2-7, with 9 bases that match TRBD1. The CDR3 runs 15 residues. The germline gives CDR1 SNHLY, CDR2 FYNNEI. With 6 bases clipped from V and 2 bases from J, the junction kept 8 bases outside the gene matches. In DNA form, the CDR3 reads TGTGCCAGCAGCGGCTCGGACAGGGGACCCTACGAGCAGTACTTC. Protein sequence: CASSGSDRGPYEQYF.

V is TRBV19 and J is TRBJ1-2; D remains ambiguous. The germline V gene has CDR1 LNHDA and CDR2 SQIVND (reference sequence). CDR3 length: 16 residues. V shed 7 bases and J shed 8 bases, with 26 bases lying between them. The CDR3 sequence: CASNPIKDYPGGGYTF. DNA for the CDR3: TGTGCCAGTAACCCGATCAAAGATTACCCGGGCGGGGGCTACACCTTC. Supplemented by reference TRBV19 and TRBJ1-2, the full variable domain reads DGGITQSPKYLFRKEGQNVTLSCEQNLNHDAMYWYRQDPGQGLRLIYYSQIVNDFQKGDIAEGYSVSREKKESFPLTVTSAQKNPTAFYLCASNPIKDYPGGGYTFGSGTRLTVV.

This clone was seen just once. The chain is built from TRBV10-3 and TRBJ1-3; D not certain. With 2 bases removed from V and 0 bases from J, the gap between germline ends came to 5 bases. The CDR3 contains 14 residues. The germline V gene has CDR1 ENHRY and CDR2 SYGVKD. The CDR3 sequence: CAISEENSGNTIYF. In DNA, the CDR3 is TGTGCCATCAGTGAGGAGAACTCTGGAAACACCATATATTTT.

The CDR3 loop reads CASSIGTGGYEQYF. DNA of the CDR3: TGTGCCAGTAGTATTGGGACAGGGGGCTACGAGCAGTACTTC. V is TRBV19 and J is TRBJ2-7; TRBD1 agrees at 11 bases. Germline CDR1 and CDR2: LNHDA and SQIVND (reference sequence). The CDR3 has 14 amino acids. V trimming: 3 bases; J trimming: 3 bases; junction bases outside the gene matches: 1.

This CDR3 is CASSQTGQSNTEAFF. The CDR3 nucleotides are TGTGCCAGCAGCCAAACCGGACAGTCGAACACTGAAGCTTTCTTT. This chain connects TRBV4-2 to TRBJ1-1; D might be TRBD1 (6 bases). The CDR3 runs 15 residues. The germline V gene encodes CDR1 LGHNA and CDR2 YNFKEQ. V lost 2 bases and J 1 base, leaving 11 bases between the germline ends.

This chain links TRBV11-2 with TRBJ1-4; D unclear. In germline, CDR1 is SGHAT, CDR2 FQNNGV. V lost 5 bases and J 8 bases, leaving 9 bases between the germline ends. The CDR3 totals 12 residues. In nucleotides, the CDR3 is TGTGCCAGCAGCGTACCAGGAGAAAAACTGTTTTTT. As protein: CASSVPGEKLFF.

The chain is built from TRBV28 and TRBJ2-7; 9 bases map to TRBD2. Germline loops: CDR1 MDHEN, CDR2 SYDVKM. CDR3 length: 15 amino acids. J gave up 2 bases and V 4 bases, and 6 bases lay outside the gene matches. CDR3 DNA: TGTGCCAGCAGTTCTATAGGACTAGCGCCCTACGAGCAGTACTTC. Its translation: CASSSIGLAPYEQYF.

In DNA, the CDR3 is TGTGCCAGCAGTGATCGACAGGGGCGTATTGAAAACTATGGCTACACCTTC. Protein product: CASSDRQGRIENYGYTF. The chain joins TRBV6-1 to TRBJ1-2, with TRBD1 identical over 8 bases. Losses at the gene ends were 3 bases for V and 2 bases for J; bases not matched to a gene: 11. Germline-derived CDR1 and CDR2 are MNHNS and SASEGT. CDR3 size: 17 residues.

The J gene is TRBJ1-1, the V gene TRBV2; D is unresolved. The CDR3 consists of 11 residues. The V gene lost 4 bases and the J gene lost 3 bases, with 3 bases spanning the gap. Germline V gene lookup returns CDR1 SNHLY and CDR2 FYNNEI. The CDR3 DNA reads as TGTGCCAGCAGTGCTGACACTGAAGCTTTCTTT. Translating gives CASSADTEAFF.

J is TRBJ2-3 and V is TRBV27; D gene uncertain. Trimming removed 5 bases at V and 3 bases at J, with 18 bases between. The length of the CDR3 is 16 residues. The germline V gene has CDR1 MNHEY and CDR2 SMNVEV (reference sequence). CDR3 loop: CASSPFGLYKTDTQYF. The CDR3 DNA is TGTGCCAGCAGTCCTTTCGGGTTGTATAAGACAGATACGCAGTATTTT.

This chain links TRBV5-1 with TRBJ2-3; the match to TRBD2 covers 10 bases. V shed 5 bases, J shed 1 base, and the junction held 1 base outside the gene matches. The V gene's germline CDR1 is SGHRS and CDR2 YFSETQ. The length of the CDR3 is 14 residues. The CDR3 region has the DNA TGCGCCAGCAGAGGACTAGCGGGCACAGATACGCAGTATTTT. Residues: CASRGLAGTDTQYF.

The V gene is TRBV6-1, the J gene TRBJ1-5; 7 bases align to TRBD1. CDR1 MNHNS and CDR2 SASEGT come from the germline V gene. The J segment lost 7 bases and the V segment lost 6 bases, leaving 6 bases of the junction unmatched. The CDR3 spans 13 residues. The CDR3 DNA is TGTGCCAGCAGCGAGACAGGGAGCCAGCCCCAGCATTTT. Amino acids: CASSETGSQPQHF.

The chain is built from TRBV5-1 and TRBJ2-3; D unclear. CDR1 is SGHRS and CDR2 is YFSETQ in the germline V gene. The CDR3 contains 11 residues. Trimming cost V 3 bases and J 8 bases, with 7 bases left between them. This chain's CDR3 is CASSSQVTQYF. The DNA of the CDR3 is TGCGCCAGCAGCTCACAAGTTACGCAGTATTTT.

The chain is built from TRBV7-7 and TRBJ1-4; D may be TRBD1 (5 bases). Trimming removed 5 bases at V and 11 bases at J, with 21 bases between. CDR3 length: 15 amino acids. In germline, CDR1 is SSHAT, CDR2 FNYEAQ (reference sequence). This CDR3 reads CASSPLRTGLGKLFF. The CDR3 bases are TGTGCCAGCAGCCCGTTGCGCACAGGCCTCGGGAAACTGTTTTTT.

This clone is a singleton in its sample. The CDR3 DNA is TGCGCCAGCAGCTCCCAGGGGGCACAGGGCTACACCTTC. It encodes CASSSQGAQGYTF. J is TRBJ1-2 and V is TRBV5-1; 8 positions match TRBD1. With V trimmed by 3 bases and J by 8 bases, 6 bases remained unmatched. The CDR3 has 13 amino acids. Germline CDR1 reads SGHRS; CDR2 reads YFSETQ.